These 10 T cell receptor beta chains came from one sample sequenced in a study of T-cell memory formation after mild COVID-19. TCRdb itself ran the 5' RACE reads through MiXCR, one entry per CDR3 protein. The table has under 200,000 distinct CDR3 sequences, 11% seen once. Sequencing used PBMCs or a T cell subset sorted from them (not recorded which). These receptors were obtained from a young man who had mild COVID-19 (a few samples of this study predate the infection). Cell type and time point are not known.

This clonotype was seen more than once but under ten times. The J gene is TRBJ2-5, the V gene TRBV12-5; D is uncertain. Germline-derived CDR1 and CDR2 are LGHNT and FRNRAP. V was pared by 5 bases and J by 5 bases, with 6 bases between. The CDR3 consists of 11 residues. The CDR3 loop reads CASGRLETQYF. The CDR3 coding sequence is TGTGCTAGTGGTAGGCTGGAGACCCAGTACTTC.

This clonotype was counted only a few times. The rearrangement joins TRBV10-3 to TRBJ2-1, with D tentatively TRBD1 (6 bases). The V end lost 10 bases, the J end lost 8 bases, and 18 bases lay between the germline ends. The germline V gene encodes CDR1 ENHRY and CDR2 SYGVKD. This CDR3 has 13 amino acids. Written as DNA, the CDR3 is TGTGCCACCCTCGAGGGGGATAGGGATGAGCAGTTCTTC. It specifies CATLEGDRDEQFF.

The V gene is TRBV19, the J gene TRBJ1-1, with TRBD1 identical over 7 bases. The CDR3 totals 14 residues. With V trimmed by 7 bases and J by 1 base, 6 bases remained unmatched. From germline, CDR1 is LNHDA and CDR2 SQIVND (reference sequence). CDR3 region: CASTLSGGNTEAFF. The CDR3 coding sequence is TGTGCCAGTACTCTCTCAGGGGGGAACACTGAAGCTTTCTTT.

This clonotype was observed a few times. J is TRBJ1-6 and V is TRBV4-3; TRBD1 agrees at 8 bases. J was trimmed by 7 bases and V by 0 bases; bases with no gene match: 8. CDR1 LGHNA and CDR2 YSLEER come from the germline V gene. CDR3 length: 17 residues. The CDR3 loop is CASSQDQGTGVNSPLHF. The DNA for the CDR3 is TGCGCCAGCAGCCAAGATCAGGGGACAGGCGTCAATTCACCCCTCCACTTT.

This clonotype has more than one count but fewer than ten. The J gene is TRBJ2-6, the V gene TRBV12-3 or TRBV12-4; 8 bases fit TRBD1. Trimming cost V 5 bases and J 0 bases; bases outside gene matches: 6. The CDR3 runs to 17 residues. As DNA, the CDR3 is TGTGCCAGCAGTCGGACAGGGACTCACTCTGGGGCCAACGTCCTGACTTTC. This gives the protein CASSRTGTHSGANVLTF.

The chain couples TRBV5-6 to TRBJ2-7; a possible D gene is TRBD1 (6 bases). Trimming left V 4 bases short and J 4 bases short, with 9 bases between. CDR3 length equals 12 residues. CDR1 and CDR2 (germline): SGHDT, YYEEEE. The CDR3 here is CASSAGEYEQYV. In DNA form, the CDR3 reads TGTGCCAGCAGCGCAGGGGAGTACGAGCAGTACGTC.

The chain couples TRBV6-2 or TRBV6-3 to TRBJ1-6; D is perhaps TRBD1 (6 bases). CDR1 is MNHEY and CDR2 is SVGEGT in the germline V gene. Trimming took off 6 bases at V and 2 bases at J, with 11 bases between the two ends. The CDR3 spans 15 residues. The CDR3 spells CASRTGGTYNSPLHF. Here the CDR3 DNA reads TGTGCCAGCAGGACAGGCGGAACCTATAATTCACCCCTCCACTTT.

This chain connects TRBV10-3 to TRBJ1-2, with TRBD1 as a possible D gene (6 bases). The CDR3 covers 12 residues. The germline CDR1 and CDR2 sequences are ENHRY and SYGVKD. V lost 10 bases, J lost 4 bases, and 13 bases lay in between. The DNA of the CDR3 is TGTGCCACTCAGGGGTCCCCCTATGGCTACACCTTC. This encodes CATQGSPYGYTF.

This clonotype has only a few counts. The rearrangement joins TRBV5-6 to TRBJ2-7, with a possible D match to TRBD2 (5 bases). CDR3 length equals 13 residues. Germline lookup yields CDR1 SGHDT and CDR2 YYEEEE. The V end lost 4 bases, the J end lost 0 bases, and 8 bases lay between the germline ends. As DNA, the CDR3 is TGTGCCAGCAGCCCGAGGGCCTCCTACGAGCAGTACGTC. Translating gives CASSPRASYEQYV.

A few counts support this clonotype. The chain uses TRBV3-1 and TRBJ1-5, with D possibly TRBD1 on 6 matching bases. The germline V and J ends were trimmed by 2 bases and 12 bases, with 11 bases remaining between them. CDR1 is LGHDT and CDR2 is YNNKEL in the germline V gene (reference sequence). The CDR3 sequence is 12 residues long. The CDR3 reads CASSQQQGIQHF. The CDR3 nucleotides are TGTGCCAGCAGCCAACAACAGGGTATCCAGCATTTT.